This TCR beta chain is from a study of identical twins. This clonotype was detected a few times. What it binds is unknown. Each CDR3 protein is one row after TCRdb ran MiXCR on the 5' RACE reads. The sample records roughly 1.6 million distinct CDR3 sequences, about 32% being singletons. The donor group consisted entirely of healthy Caucasians. Study outcomes and limitations: In zero-insertion analyses, partial confounding could arise from invariant MAIT and iNKT cells. Models, which agreed with sharing between unrelated individuals, nonetheless underestimated the out-of-frame TCR alpha sharing seen in monozygotic twins.

The sequenced material came from cord blood. This TCR was recovered from a newborn girl in good health.

CDR3 region: CASSSLAARNEQFF. The CDR3 DNA reads as TGTGCCAGCAGCTCGCTAGCTGCCCGCAATGAGCAGTTCTTC. The gene calls are TRBV7-2 and TRBJ2-1, with D maybe TRBD2 (5 bases). Between the trimmed V and J ends, which lost 4 bases and 6 bases, there was a span of 13 bases. The V gene's germline CDR1 is SGHTA and CDR2 FQGNSA. This CDR3 region has 14 residues.